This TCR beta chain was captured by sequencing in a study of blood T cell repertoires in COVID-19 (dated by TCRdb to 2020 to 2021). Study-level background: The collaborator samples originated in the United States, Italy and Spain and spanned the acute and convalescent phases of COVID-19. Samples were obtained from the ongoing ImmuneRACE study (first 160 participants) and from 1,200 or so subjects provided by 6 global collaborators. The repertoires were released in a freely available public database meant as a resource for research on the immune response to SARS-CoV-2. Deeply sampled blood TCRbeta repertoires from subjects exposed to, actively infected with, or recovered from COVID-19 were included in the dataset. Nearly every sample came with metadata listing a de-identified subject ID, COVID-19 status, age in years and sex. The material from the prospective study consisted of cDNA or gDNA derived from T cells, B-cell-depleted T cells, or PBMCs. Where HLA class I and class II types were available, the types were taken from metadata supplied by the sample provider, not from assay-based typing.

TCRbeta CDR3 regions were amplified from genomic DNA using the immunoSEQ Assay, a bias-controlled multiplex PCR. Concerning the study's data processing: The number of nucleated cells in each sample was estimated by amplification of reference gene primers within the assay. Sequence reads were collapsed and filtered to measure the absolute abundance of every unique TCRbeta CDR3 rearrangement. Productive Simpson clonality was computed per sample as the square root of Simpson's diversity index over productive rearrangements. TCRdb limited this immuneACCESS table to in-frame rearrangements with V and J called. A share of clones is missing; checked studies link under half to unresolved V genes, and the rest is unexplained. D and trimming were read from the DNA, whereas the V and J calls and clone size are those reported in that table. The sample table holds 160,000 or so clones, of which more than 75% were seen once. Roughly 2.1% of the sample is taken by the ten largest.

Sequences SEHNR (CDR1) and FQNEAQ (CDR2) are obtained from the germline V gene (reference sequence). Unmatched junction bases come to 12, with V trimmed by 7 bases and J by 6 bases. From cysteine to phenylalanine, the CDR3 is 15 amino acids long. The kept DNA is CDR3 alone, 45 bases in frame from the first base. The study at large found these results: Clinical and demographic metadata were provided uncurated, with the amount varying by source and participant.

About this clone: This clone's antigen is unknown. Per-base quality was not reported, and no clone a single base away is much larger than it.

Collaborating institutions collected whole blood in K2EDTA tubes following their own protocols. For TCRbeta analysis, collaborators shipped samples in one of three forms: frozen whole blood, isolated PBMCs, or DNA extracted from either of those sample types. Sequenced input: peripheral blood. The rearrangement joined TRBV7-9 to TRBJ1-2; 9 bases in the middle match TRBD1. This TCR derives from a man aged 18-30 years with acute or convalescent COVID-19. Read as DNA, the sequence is TGTGCCAGCACCATGGGGACAGGGAGGTCGGATGGCTACACCTTC. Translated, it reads CASTMGTGRSDGYTF.